This T cell receptor beta chain was found in a study of molecular identifiers for immune sequencing clone quantification (dated by TCRdb to 2016 to 2019). Context from the whole study: In a replicate experiment, RNA from about 19,000 or 110,000 naive CD8 T cells was split into five aliquots, four of which were sequenced. The study was a methods study using CD8 T cells to benchmark molecular-identifier clustering-based TCR repertoire sequencing (MIDCIRS) and TCR RNA copy counting.

Libraries of naive CD8 T cells were generated from roughly 20,000 to 1,000,000 sorted cells, with 10%, 30% or 50% of the purified RNA used. On a BD FACSAria II, naive CD8 T cells were FACS-sorted as CD8+CD4-CCR7+CD45RA+ and collected into RLT Plus buffer. Under 11 TCR copies' worth of Jurkat RNA were spiked into roughly 20,000-1,000,000 naive CD8 T cell samples to test detection sensitivity. CD8 T cells were enriched using RosetteSep CD8+ T Cell Enrichment Cocktail and Ficoll-Paque, and the enriched cells then underwent ACK red cell lysis. Beyond this particular receptor, the publication reports: Identical TCR molecules sharing a barcode could cause highly expanded clone sizes to be underestimated. In CMV-specific effector cells, clones with more than 20 RNA copies contained over 98% of molecules, whereas in naive cells such clones contained under 1% of molecules. A single cell's worth of spiked-in Jurkat TCR RNA was reported detectable even among about a million naive CD8 T cells. Approximately 3 recovered TCR RNA copies per cell were obtained by modeling, versus around 10 by digital PCR, implying a capture efficiency of approximately 27%. The naive libraries included spiked-in Jurkat TCR RNA (around 10 copies' worth), and this RNA is not part of the donor repertoire. When barcode sub-clustering was omitted, TCR diversity was inflated by chimeric consensus sequences, with chimeras reaching as high as 47%.

Libraries were prepared through PCR. Reads for this sample came from an Illumina HiSeq 4000. Bulk TCR libraries were generated as previously described, with the TCR primers listed in Table S5 used. Purification of total RNA was performed with the Qiagen AllPrep DNA/RNA kit. Before analysis, reads from multiple sequencing runs of the same library were pooled. Turning to the authors' computational methods: Reads were retained only if their TCR constant sequence matched exactly, and those retained reads were trimmed to 150 nt and grouped according to their 12-nt molecular barcodes. Reads within each barcode group were sub-clustered using a 15% Levenshtein threshold, and quality-weighted consensus sequences were constructed for each RNA molecule. Non-functional sequences were excluded, and lower-count sequences lying one edit away from another sequence were also excluded. On the basis of fitting two negative binomial distributions, barcode sub-clusters with fewer than 20% of the maximum read count were discarded. The public reads were reprocessed in TCRdb via fastp at Q25 and MiXCR, keeping in-frame beta chains. Every entry covers one CDR3 protein and lists the most common genes and DNA from its rows. Here the V and J calls rest on TCRdb's processing, not on the authors' analysis. Recorded for this sample are around 460,000 distinct CDR3 sequences; over 20% of them occurred a single time. Jointly, the top ten make up about 0.8% of the sample.

This clonotype was seen more than once but under ten times. The antigen it recognizes is unknown. The input lacks base qualities; no much larger clone sits a single base away. Trimming leaves V shorter by 4 bases and J shorter by 5 bases, with the junction holding 8 bases beyond the gene matches. Including the terminal cysteine and phenylalanine, the CDR3 comprises 16 residues. The entry retains the CDR3 DNA only, 48 bases that are in frame from base 1. CDR1 and CDR2, looked up from the germline V gene (reference sequence), are SGHNT and YYREEE. The sample comprised naive CD8+ T cells from blood, with Jurkat cell RNA spiked in. The sample's cell subset or site, from its label and the paper: FACS-sorted CD8+CD4-CCR7+CD45RA+ naive T cells. This TCR derives from a human donor in good health. Some libraries in this study had Jurkat cell RNA spiked in. The rearranged chain carries TRBV5-4 and TRBJ2-5, with 13 junctional bases fitting TRBD2. This receptor has the CDR3 CASSPRTSGSAETQYF. The nucleotide sequence is given as TGTGCCAGCAGCCCCCGGACTAGCGGGAGTGCCGAGACCCAGTACTTC.